This T cell receptor (beta chain) was sequenced during a study of blood T cell repertoires in COVID-19. Study-wide background: PBMCs, B-cell-depleted T cells, or T cells were the source of the cDNA or gDNA that made up the material.

V was trimmed by 5 bases and J by 5 bases, leaving 16 bases between them. In germline, CDR1 is SGHRS, CDR2 YFSETQ. This CDR3 is 14 amino acids long. Data came from immunoSEQ multiplex PCR; TCRdb stores just in-frame clones and leaves some out. The data contain about 280,000 clones, under 90% of them singletons. V gene TRBV5-1 combines with J gene TRBJ2-5; D might be TRBD2 (6 bases). The receptor was isolated from a man between 45 and 60 years old with acute or convalescent COVID-19. What was sequenced was peripheral blood. CDR3 residues: CASRMADRGETQYF. For the CDR3, the DNA is TGCGCCAGCAGAATGGCGGACCGGGGGGAGACCCAGTACTTC.